Sequencing of this T cell receptor beta chain was carried out in a study of blood T cell repertoires in COVID-19. Only in-frame clones appear in the TCRdb table, and some are missing; sequencing was by immunoSEQ multiplex PCR. Found here are 65,000 to 80,000 clones, roughly 82% of them singletons; the top ten hold 11%. This CDR3 has 16 residues. Germline CDR1 MNHEY, CDR2 SVGEGT. V shed 0 bases, J shed 0 bases, and the junction held 2 bases outside the gene matches. The chain recombines TRBV6-2 or TRBV6-3 with TRBJ1-5; 7 bases map to TRBD1. This clonotype originated in a man aged 45-60 years with acute or convalescent COVID-19. The sequenced material came from peripheral blood. DNA of the CDR3: TGTGCCAGCAGTTACTCGAGGGGGCATAGCAATCAGCCCCAGCATTTT. This codes for CASSYSRGHSNQPQHF.